The rows below give T cell receptor beta chains drawn from one sample of a study of blood T cell repertoires in COVID-19. Measured with immunoSEQ multiplex PCR; TCRdb has only the in-frame clones, and not every one. The sample has some 83,000 clones, roughly 78% seen once; the top ten hold 20% to 25%. The specimen sequenced was peripheral blood. These receptors all stem from a human donor in a cohort sampled during active COVID-19. The CDR3 runs from the conserved cysteine through the conserved F or W. D genes are given only for firm matches. Size tells how often a clone was seen (once, few, many) or the class of an expanded clone, and some rows leave it out.

d_call,j_call,v_call,clone_size,cdr3_nt,cdr3_aa
-,TRBJ2-7,TRBV5-1,-,TGCGCCAGCAGTATAGGTCGAGCTAGGTCTTTCTACGAGCAGTACTTC,CASSIGRARSFYEQYF
-,TRBJ2-5,TRBV7-3,-,TGTGCCAGCAGCAGTTCGGGTCAGACCGCGGAGACCCAGTACTTC,CASSSSGQTAETQYF
TRBD1,TRBJ2-3,TRBV19,-,TGTGCCAGTAGTATAGACCGGGGACAGCCCAGCACAGATACGCAGTATTTT,CASSIDRGQPSTDTQYF
TRBD1,TRBJ1-4,TRBV6-2/TRBV6-3,-,TGTGCCAGCAGTTTCACCGGGACAGCGGGTGAAAAACTGTTTTTT,CASSFTGTAGEKLFF
-,TRBJ2-2,TRBV9,-,TGTGCCAGCAGCTTTACAACCGGGATAACGAACACCGGGGAGCTGTTTTTT,CASSFTTGITNTGELFF
-,TRBJ1-3,TRBV27,-,TGTGCCAGCAGCCGCGGAAGACCGGGATCTGGAAACACCATATATTTT,CASSRGRPGSGNTIYF
TRBD1,TRBJ1-2,TRBV7-9,-,TGTGCCAGCAGCTCCCGGACAGGGCTTAACTATGGCTACACCTTC,CASSSRTGLNYGYTF
-,TRBJ2-3,TRBV19,-,TGTGCCAGTAGCACCCCCGCGGGGGCCAGCACAGATACGCAGTATTTT,CASSTPAGASTDTQYF
-,TRBJ1-4,TRBV6-5,-,TGTGCCAGCAGTTACTCGCGAAACGCTAATGAAAAACTGTTTTTT,CASSYSRNANEKLFF
TRBD2,TRBJ2-7,TRBV28,-,TGTGCCAGCAGTTCCTCGAAGTTAGCGGGGAACTACGAGCAGTACTTC,CASSSSKLAGNYEQYF
TRBD1,TRBJ2-2,TRBV11-2,-,TGTGCCAGCAGCTTATGGACAGGGGGTTACACCGGGGAGCTGTTTTTT,CASSLWTGGYTGELFF
-,TRBJ1-5,TRBV4-1,-,TGCGCCAGCAGCCAAGGCTGGGGCGATCAGCCCCAGCATTTT,CASSQGWGDQPQHF
-,TRBJ2-3,TRBV5-1,-,TGCGCCAGCAGCGGCTCCCCGGCGGTCACCACAGATACGCAGTATTTT,CASSGSPAVTTDTQYF
-,TRBJ1-2,TRBV19,-,TGTGCCAGTAGTGCTCCTCTTAGATATGGCTACACCTTC,CASSAPLRYGYTF
-,TRBJ2-1,TRBV5-5,-,TGTGCCAGCAGCTTAGGACGCAGGGGACCCTCCCTGGACAATGAGCAGTTCTTC,CASSLGRRGPSLDNEQFF
TRBD1,TRBJ1-6,TRBV28,-,TGTGCCAGCAGGCGGACAGGCGATAATTCACCCCTCCACTTT,CASRRTGDNSPLHF
TRBD1,TRBJ1-1,TRBV7-9,-,TGTGCCAGCAGCTTTGACAGGGGCACTGAAGCTTTCTTT,CASSFDRGTEAFF
TRBD1,TRBJ1-1,TRBV28,-,TGTGCCAGCAGCATGACAGGGGGTATAACTGAAGCTTTCTTT,CASSMTGGITEAFF
TRBD2,TRBJ2-1,TRBV6-5,-,TGTGCCAGCAGCTATTCCGGGACTAGCAATGAGCAGTTCTTC,CASSYSGTSNEQFF
-,TRBJ2-3,TRBV6-5,-,TGTGCCAGCAGTTCGGCGGGCGACCCGACATATACGCAGTATTTT,CASSSAGDPTYTQYF
-,TRBJ1-1,TRBV3-1/TRBV3-2,-,TGTGCCAGCAGCCAAGATGGAGAAAACACTGAAGCTTTCTTT,CASSQDGENTEAFF
TRBD2,TRBJ2-2,TRBV5-5,-,TGTGCCAGCAGCTTGGCGGGGGGGCAAAGAACCGGGGAGCTGTTTTTT,CASSLAGGQRTGELFF
TRBD1,TRBJ1-3,TRBV19,-,TGTGCCACTCATGGACGGGACAGGATAGGAAACACCATATATTTT,CATHGRDRIGNTIYF
-,TRBJ2-7,TRBV12-3/TRBV12-4,-,TGTGCCAGCAGGAGGACAACCGAGCAGTACTTC,CASRRTTEQYF
-,TRBJ1-2,TRBV7-9,once,TGTGCCAGCAGCTCCCACGACAGCTCCTACTATGGCTACACCTTC,CASSSHDSSYYGYTF
-,TRBJ1-4,TRBV2,once,TGTGCCAGCAGTGACGCCGGGGCCAGGGGTGAAAAACTGTTTTTT,CASSDAGARGEKLFF
TRBD1,TRBJ1-4,TRBV5-5,-,TGTGCCAGCAGCTACGGGACAGCCGATGAAAAACTGTTTTTT,CASSYGTADEKLFF
-,TRBJ2-3,TRBV2,once,TGTGCCAGCAGTGAAAATCCCCTGGATACGCAGTATTTT,CASSENPLDTQYF
TRBD1,TRBJ2-1,TRBV6-1,-,TGTGCCAGCAGTGACGGACAGGGTTTTTCCTACAATGAGCAGTTCTTC,CASSDGQGFSYNEQFF
TRBD1,TRBJ2-7,TRBV11-2,-,TGTGCCAGCAGCTTGGCCGGGACAGGGTACTACGAGCAGTACTTC,CASSLAGTGYYEQYF
-,TRBJ2-1,TRBV6-5,-,TGTGCCAGCGATTCTACCGCGGCGTACAATGAGCAGTTCTTC,CASDSTAAYNEQFF
-,TRBJ1-2,TRBV4-2,-,TGTGCCAGCAGCCAAGATCATTACGGGGAAAACTATGGCTACACCTTC,CASSQDHYGENYGYTF
TRBD1,TRBJ1-2,TRBV12-3/TRBV12-4,-,TGTGCCAGCAGGGTGACAGGGGGCGTCGACTACACCTTC,CASRVTGGVDYTF
-,TRBJ1-3,TRBV5-6,once,TGTGCCAGCAGCTTTTATTCAGGCCACTCTGGAAACACCATATATTTT,CASSFYSGHSGNTIYF
TRBD1,TRBJ2-3,TRBV7-2,-,TGTGCCAGCAGCTTGGACAGGGGCTCAGATACGCAGTATTTT,CASSLDRGSDTQYF
-,TRBJ1-2,TRBV5-6,-,TGTGCCAGCAGCTTGGGTCCCGGGGGGGCCTATGGCTACACCTTC,CASSLGPGGAYGYTF
-,TRBJ1-2,TRBV11-3,-,TGTGCCAGCAGCAAGAACTCCCCGACAATTTTTTACTATGGCTACACCTTC,CASSKNSPTIFYYGYTF
-,TRBJ2-7,TRBV4-2,-,TGTGCCAGCAGCCAAGTACAGCCCCCCTACGAGCAGTACTTC,CASSQVQPPYEQYF
-,TRBJ1-1,TRBV12-3/TRBV12-4,-,TGTGCCAGCAGTTTTAGGAGGGTCACTGAAGCTTTCTTT,CASSFRRVTEAFF
-,TRBJ2-7,TRBV3-1/TRBV3-2,-,TGTGCCAGCAGCTCCTCTGGGGCGGGGTTCTACGAGCAGTACTTC,CASSSSGAGFYEQYF